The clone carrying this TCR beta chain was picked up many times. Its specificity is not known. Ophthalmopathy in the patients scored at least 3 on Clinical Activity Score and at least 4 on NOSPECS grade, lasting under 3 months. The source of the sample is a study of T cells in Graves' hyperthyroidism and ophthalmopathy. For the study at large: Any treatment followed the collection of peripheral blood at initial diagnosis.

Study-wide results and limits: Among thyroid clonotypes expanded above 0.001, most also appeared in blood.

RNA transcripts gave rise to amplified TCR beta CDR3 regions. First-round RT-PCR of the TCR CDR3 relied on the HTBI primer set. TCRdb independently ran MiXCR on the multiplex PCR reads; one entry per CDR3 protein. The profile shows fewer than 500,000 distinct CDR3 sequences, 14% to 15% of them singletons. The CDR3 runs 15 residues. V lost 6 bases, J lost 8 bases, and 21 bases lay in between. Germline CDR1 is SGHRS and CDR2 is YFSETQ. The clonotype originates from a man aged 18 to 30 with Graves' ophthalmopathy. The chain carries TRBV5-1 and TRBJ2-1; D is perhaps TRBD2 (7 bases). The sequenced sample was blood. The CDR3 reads CASKRRGGKFDEQFF. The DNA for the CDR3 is TGCGCCAGCAAACGGAGGGGGGGTAAGTTTGATGAGCAGTTCTTC.